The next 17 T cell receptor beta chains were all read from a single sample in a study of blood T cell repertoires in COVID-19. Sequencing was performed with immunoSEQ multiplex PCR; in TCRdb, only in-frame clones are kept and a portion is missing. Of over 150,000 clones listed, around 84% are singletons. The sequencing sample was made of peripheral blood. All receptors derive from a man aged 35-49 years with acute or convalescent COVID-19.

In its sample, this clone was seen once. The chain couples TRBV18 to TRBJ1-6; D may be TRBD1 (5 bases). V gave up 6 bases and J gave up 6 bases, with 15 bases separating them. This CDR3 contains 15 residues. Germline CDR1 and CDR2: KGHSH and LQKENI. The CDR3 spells CASSPQGKVNSPLHF. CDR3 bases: TGTGCCAGCTCCCCCCAGGGAAAAGTTAATTCACCCCTCCACTTT. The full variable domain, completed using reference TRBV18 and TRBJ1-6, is NAGVMQNPRHLVRRRGQEARLRCSPMKGHSHVYWYRQLPEEGLKFMVYLQKENIIDESGMPKERFSAEFPKEGPSILRIQQVVRGDSAAYFCASSPQGKVNSPLHFGNGTRLTVT.

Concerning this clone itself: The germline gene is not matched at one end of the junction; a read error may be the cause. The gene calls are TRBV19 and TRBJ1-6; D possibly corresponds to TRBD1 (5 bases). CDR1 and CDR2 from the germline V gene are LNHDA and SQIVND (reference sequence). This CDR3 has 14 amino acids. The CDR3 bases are TGTGCCAGTAGTACGGGGGGACGGAATTCACCCCCCCACTTT. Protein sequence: CASSTGGRNSPPHF.

The chain's CDR3 is CASRIETRANSPLHF. The CDR3 bases are TGTGCCAGCAGAATCGAGACTAGGGCCAATTCACCCCTCCACTTT. The chain has TRBV28 and TRBJ1-6; D ambiguous. Germline CDR1 reads MDHEN; CDR2 reads SYDVKM. The V end was cut by 6 bases, the J end by 7 bases, with 16 bases between. There are 15 residues in the CDR3.

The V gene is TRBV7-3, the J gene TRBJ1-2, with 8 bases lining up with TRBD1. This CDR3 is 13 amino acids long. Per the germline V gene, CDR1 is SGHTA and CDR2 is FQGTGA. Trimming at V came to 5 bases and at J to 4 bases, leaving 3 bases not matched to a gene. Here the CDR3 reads CASSLGTGYGYTF. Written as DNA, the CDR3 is TGTGCCAGCAGCCTTGGGACAGGCTATGGCTACACCTTC.

The CDR3 protein is CAIRIDKDQPQHF. The CDR3 nucleotides are TGTGCCATCAGGATAGACAAAGATCAGCCCCAGCATTTT. This chain links TRBV10-3 with TRBJ1-5; D uncertain. The length of the CDR3 is 13 residues. Per the germline V gene, CDR1 is ENHRY and CDR2 is SYGVKD. Trimming left V 6 bases short and J 5 bases short, with 11 bases between.

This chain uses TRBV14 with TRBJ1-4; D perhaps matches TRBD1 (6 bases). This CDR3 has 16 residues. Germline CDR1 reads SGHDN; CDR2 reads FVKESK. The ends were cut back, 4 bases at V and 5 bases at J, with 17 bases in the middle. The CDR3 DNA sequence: TGTGCCAGCAGCCCTTATCGGGGGGCCTTCAATGAAAAACTGTTTTTT. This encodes CASSPYRGAFNEKLFF. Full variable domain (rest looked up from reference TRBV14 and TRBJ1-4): EAGVTQFPSHSVIEKGQTVTLRCDPISGHDNLYWYRRVMGKEIKFLLHFVKESKQDESGMPNNRFLAERTGGTYSTLKVQPAELEDSGVYFCASSPYRGAFNEKLFFGSGTQLSVL.

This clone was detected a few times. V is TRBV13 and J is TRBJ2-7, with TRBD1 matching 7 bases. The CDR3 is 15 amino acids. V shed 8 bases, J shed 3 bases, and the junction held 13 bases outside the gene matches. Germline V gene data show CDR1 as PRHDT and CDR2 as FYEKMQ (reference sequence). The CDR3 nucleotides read TGTGCCAGCTCTGTGGGCAGGGGGAGAAACTACGAGCAGTACTTC. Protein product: CASSVGRGRNYEQYF. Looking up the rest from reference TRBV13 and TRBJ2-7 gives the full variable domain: AAGVIQSPRHLIKEKRETATLKCYPIPRHDTVYWYQQGPGQDPQFLISFYEKMQSDKGSIPDRFSAQQFSDYHSELNMSSLELGDSALYFCASSVGRGRNYEQYFGPGTRLTVT.

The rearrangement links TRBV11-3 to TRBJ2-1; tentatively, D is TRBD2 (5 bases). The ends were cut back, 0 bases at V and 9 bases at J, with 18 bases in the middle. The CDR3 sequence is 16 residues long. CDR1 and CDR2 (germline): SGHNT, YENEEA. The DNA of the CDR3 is TGTGCCAGCAGCTTAGAAGGCACACTATCTGGAGGTGAGCAGTTCTTC. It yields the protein CASSLEGTLSGGEQFF.

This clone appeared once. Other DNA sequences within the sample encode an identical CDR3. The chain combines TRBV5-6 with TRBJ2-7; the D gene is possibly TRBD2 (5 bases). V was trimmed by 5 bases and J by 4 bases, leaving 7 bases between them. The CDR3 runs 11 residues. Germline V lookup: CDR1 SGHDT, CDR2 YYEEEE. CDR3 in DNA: TGTGCCAGCAGTCGCGGGTACGAGCAGTACTTC. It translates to CASSRGYEQYF.

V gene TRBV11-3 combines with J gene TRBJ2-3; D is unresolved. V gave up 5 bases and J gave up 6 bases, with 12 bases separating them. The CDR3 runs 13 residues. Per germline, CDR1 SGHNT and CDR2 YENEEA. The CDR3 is CASSRGTVDTQYF. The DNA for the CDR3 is TGTGCCAGCAGCCGAGGTACCGTCGATACGCAGTATTTT.

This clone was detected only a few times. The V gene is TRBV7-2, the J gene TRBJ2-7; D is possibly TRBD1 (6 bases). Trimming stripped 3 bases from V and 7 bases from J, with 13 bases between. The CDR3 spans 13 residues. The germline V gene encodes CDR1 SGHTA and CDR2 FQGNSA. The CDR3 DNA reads TGTGCCAGCAGCTTGGCCCCCGGGACAGAGCAGTACTTC. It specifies CASSLAPGTEQYF.

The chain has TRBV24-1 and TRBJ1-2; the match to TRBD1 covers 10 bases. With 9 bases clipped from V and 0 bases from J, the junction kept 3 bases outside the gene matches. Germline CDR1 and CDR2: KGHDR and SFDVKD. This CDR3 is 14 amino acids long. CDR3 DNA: TGTGCCACCGGAGGGACAGGGGCTAACTATGGCTACACCTTC. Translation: CATGGTGANYGYTF.

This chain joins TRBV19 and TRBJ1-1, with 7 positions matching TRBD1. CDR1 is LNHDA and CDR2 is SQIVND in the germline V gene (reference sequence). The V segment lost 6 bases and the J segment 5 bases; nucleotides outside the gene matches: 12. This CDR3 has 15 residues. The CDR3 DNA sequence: TGTGCCAGTAGGGCTAATCAGGACAGGACGACTGAAGCTTTCTTT. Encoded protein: CASRANQDRTTEAFF.

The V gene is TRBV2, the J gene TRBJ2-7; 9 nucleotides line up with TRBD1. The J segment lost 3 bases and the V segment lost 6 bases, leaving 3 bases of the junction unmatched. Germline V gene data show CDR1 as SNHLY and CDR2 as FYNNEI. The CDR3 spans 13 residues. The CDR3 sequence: CASRMTGGYEQYF. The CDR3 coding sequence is TGTGCCAGCAGGATGACAGGGGGCTACGAGCAGTACTTC.

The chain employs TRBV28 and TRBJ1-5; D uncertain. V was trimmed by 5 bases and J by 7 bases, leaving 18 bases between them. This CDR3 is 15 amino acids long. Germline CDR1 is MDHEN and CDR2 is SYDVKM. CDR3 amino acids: CASSPGVRGRQPQHF. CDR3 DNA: TGTGCCAGCAGTCCCGGGGTGCGTGGGAGGCAGCCCCAGCATTTT.

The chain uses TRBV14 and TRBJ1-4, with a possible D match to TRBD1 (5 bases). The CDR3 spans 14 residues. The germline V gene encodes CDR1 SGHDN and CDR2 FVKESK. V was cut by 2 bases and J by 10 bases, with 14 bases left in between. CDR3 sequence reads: CASSQFLTGGKLFF. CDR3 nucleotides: TGTGCCAGCAGCCAATTTTTAACCGGGGGAAAACTGTTTTTT.

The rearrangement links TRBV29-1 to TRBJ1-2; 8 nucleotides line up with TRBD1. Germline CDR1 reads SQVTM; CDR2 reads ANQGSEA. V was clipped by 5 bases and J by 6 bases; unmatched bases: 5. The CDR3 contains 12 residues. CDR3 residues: CSVNTGGNGYTF. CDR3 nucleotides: TGCAGCGTTAACACAGGGGGGAATGGCTACACCTTC.